Presented here are 20 T cell receptor beta chains from one specimen sequenced in a study of regulatory T cells in long-lasting Graves disease. With iRepertoire HTBI primers and Arm-PCR of CDR3 regions, TCR beta libraries were built. TCRdb passed the multiplex PCR reads through MiXCR, listing each CDR3 protein once. The data show about 470,000 distinct CDR3 sequences, more than 12% seen once. Time point indicated: newly diagnosed GD, antithyroid drugs for less than 3 months. RNA from PBMCs was the source of the TCR library. These records were also assigned to another study, of T cells in Graves' hyperthyroidism and ophthalmopathy.

This sample comprised peripheral blood mononuclear cells (PBMCs), obtained at new diagnosis, from a patient treated with antithyroid drugs. The receptors originated from a woman between 25 and 40 years old with Graves disease.

This chain uses TRBV29-1 with TRBJ2-3, with 12 positions matching TRBD1. Matching the DNA end better, TRBJ2-5 makes the J call doubtful. The CDR3 is made up of 16 amino acids. CDR1 and CDR2 (germline): SQVTM, ANQGSEA. This CDR3 reads CSVEGWGTGGWETQYF. As DNA, the CDR3 is TGCAGCGTTGAAGGGTGGGGGACAGGGGGCTGGGAGACCCAGTACTTC.

This clonotype was observed many times. The V and J genes are TRBV27 and TRBJ1-1, with unresolved D. The V and J ends lost 8 bases and 0 bases respectively, with 13 bases between them. Germline V gene data show CDR1 as MNHEY and CDR2 as SMNVEV (reference sequence). The CDR3 is 14 amino acids. In DNA form, the CDR3 reads TGTGCCAGCTCCTCGCACCCGATGAACACTGAAGCTTTCTTT. Its protein product is CASSSHPMNTEAFF.

This clonotype turned up a few times. Given a much more abundant clone one base away, this may be a read error. The gene calls are TRBV27 and TRBJ2-1, with TRBD2 as a possible D gene (6 bases). There are 16 residues in the CDR3. Germline values: CDR1 MNHEY, CDR2 SMNVEV (reference sequence). The CDR3 region is CASGKGHGRGYNEQSF. As DNA, the CDR3 is TGTGCCAGCGGGAAGGGGCACGGGAGAGGCTACAATGAGCAGTCCTTC.

This chain joins TRBV7-9 and TRBJ2-5; D is possibly TRBD2 (5 bases). V was pared by 3 bases and J by 4 bases, with 9 bases between. Per germline, CDR1 SEHNR and CDR2 FQNEAQ (reference sequence). The CDR3 runs 13 residues. The CDR3 region is CASSFGSGETQYF. For the CDR3, the DNA is TGTGCCAGCAGCTTTGGGAGTGGAGAGACCCAGTACTTC.

This clonotype has only a few counts. The chain carries TRBV5-1 and TRBJ2-2; tentatively, D is TRBD2 (5 bases). Trimming stripped 0 bases from V and 3 bases from J, with 9 bases between. This CDR3 comprises 15 residues. Germline assignment: CDR1 SGHRS and CDR2 YFSETQ. CDR3 DNA: TGCGCCAGCAGCTTGGTGACGGGGTACACCGGGGAGCTGTTTTTT. It translates to CASSLVTGYTGELFF.

This chain uses TRBV5-1 with TRBJ1-3; 7 bases line up with TRBD1. The CDR3 covers 17 residues. CDR1 and CDR2 from the germline V gene are SGHRS and YFSETQ. After removal of 3 bases from V and 4 bases from J, the junction contained 13 bases not matched to a gene. The CDR3 reads CASSSHLRDSFGNTIYF. The CDR3 bases are TGCGCCAGCAGCTCTCACCTCCGGGACAGCTTCGGAAACACCATATATTTT.

This clonotype occurred many times. V usage is TRBV6-1 and J usage is TRBJ2-3; D uncertain. CDR3 length: 16 residues. Germline CDR1 is MNHNS and CDR2 is SASEGT. Trimming removed 5 bases at V and 0 bases at J, with 15 bases between. The CDR3 sequence: CASSQTFTTSTDTQYF. For the CDR3, the DNA is TGTGCCAGCAGTCAAACTTTTACAACTAGCACAGATACGCAGTATTTT.

The rearrangement uses TRBV4-2 and TRBJ1-6; 8 nucleotides align to TRBD1. Losses at the gene ends were 0 bases for V and 9 bases for J; bases not matched to a gene: 4. The CDR3 covers 15 residues. Germline V CDR1 and CDR2: LGHNA, YNFKEQ. The CDR3 sequence is CASSQDGQGSSPLHF. DNA of the CDR3: TGTGCCAGCAGCCAAGATGGACAGGGTAGTTCACCCCTCCACTTT.

Ten or more counts support this clonotype. V gene TRBV15 combines with J gene TRBJ2-3; 7 bases fit TRBD2. This CDR3 region has 16 residues. Germline loops: CDR1 LNHNV, CDR2 YYDKDF (reference sequence). With 2 bases clipped from V and 2 bases from J, the junction kept 7 bases outside the gene matches. The CDR3 region has the DNA TGTGCCACCAGCAGACCCCAACTAGCGAACACAGATACGCAGTATTTT. Its protein product is CATSRPQLANTDTQYF. The entire variable domain, with the rest obtained from reference TRBV15 and TRBJ2-3, is as follows: DAMVIQNPRYQVTQFGKPVTLSCSQTLNHNVMYWYQQKSSQAPKLLFHYYDKDFNNEADTPDNFQSRRPNTSFCFLDIRSPGLGDTAMYLCATSRPQLANTDTQYFGPGTRLTVL.

This sequence joins TRBV6-2 or TRBV6-3 and TRBJ2-1; no reliable D call. This CDR3 spans 13 amino acids. V gave up 2 bases and J gave up 2 bases, with 4 bases separating them. Germline-derived CDR1 and CDR2 are MNHEY and SVGEGT. CDR3: CASSYPPYNEQFF. CDR3 nucleotides: TGTGCCAGCAGTTACCCTCCCTACAATGAGCAGTTCTTC.

In this sample, this clonotype turned up a few times. The V gene is TRBV5-6, the J gene TRBJ1-2, with D possibly matching TRBD1 (5 bases). The CDR3 covers 13 residues. Germline CDR1 reads SGHDT; CDR2 reads YYEEEE. Trimming took 9 bases from V and 8 from J, leaving 20 bases between them. DNA of the CDR3: TGTGCCACCACAACCGGGACCACTAGAGGCTACACCTTC. This gives the protein CATTTGTTRGYTF.

The J gene is TRBJ2-2, the V gene TRBV6-1; TRBD2 matches 7 bases. With V trimmed by 7 bases and J by 3 bases, 8 bases remained unmatched. This CDR3 contains 15 residues. Germline V gene sequence: CDR1 MNHNS, CDR2 SASEGT. The CDR3 coding sequence is TGTGCCAGCACCGTGGGGGGGGGGTACACCGGGGAGCTGTTTTTT. This translates into CASTVGGGYTGELFF.

In its sample, this clonotype was seen a few times. Being one base from a much bigger clone, this may be a read error. The chain couples TRBV20-1 to TRBJ1-2; a weak D match, TRBD1 (5 bases). The CDR3 has 14 residues. CDR1 DFQATT and CDR2 SNEGSKA come from the germline V gene (reference sequence). Trimming removed 3 bases at V and 6 bases at J, with 17 bases between. The CDR3 coding sequence is TGCAGTGCTAGCTCGATCGACGGGGCGAATGGCTACACCTTC. Its translation is CSASSIDGANGYTF.

In this sample, this clonotype turned up many times. The CDR3 bases are TGTGCCAGCAGTTTGAACAGGGGAAATGAGCAGTTCTTC. As protein: CASSLNRGNEQFF. The chain is built from TRBV27 and TRBJ2-1, with 7 bases matching TRBD1. This CDR3 is built from 13 residues. V was pared by 3 bases and J by 7 bases, with 3 bases of the junction left unmatched. In germline, CDR1 is MNHEY, CDR2 SMNVEV (reference sequence).

The sample holds many counts of this clonotype. CDR3 in DNA: TGTGCCAGCAGCTGGACCGGGACAGGCTCCAATGAGCAGTTCTTC. It yields the protein CASSWTGTGSNEQFF. The V gene is TRBV11-3, the J gene TRBJ2-1; 8 positions agree with TRBD1. The CDR3 loop spans 15 amino acids. CDR1 and CDR2 (germline): SGHNT, YENEEA. V gave up 4 bases and J gave up 6 bases; unmatched junction bases: 8.

There are many counts of this clonotype. The chain is built from TRBV7-3 and TRBJ2-1; 8 bases are shared with TRBD1. CDR1 is SGHTA, CDR2 FQGTGA, per germline. Trimming cost V 6 bases and J 8 bases; bases outside gene matches: 6. The CDR3 spans 13 residues. The CDR3 loop is CASSIQGDDEQFF. Here the CDR3 DNA reads TGTGCCAGCAGTATACAGGGGGACGATGAGCAGTTCTTC.

Notes on this clonotype: Mismatch with germline at one junction end may stem from a read error. The rearrangement links TRBV7-7 to TRBJ1-3; D uncertain. This CDR3 has 17 amino acids. Germline values: CDR1 SSHAT, CDR2 FNYEAQ (reference sequence). The CDR3 region is CASSLKGRPSSGNTIYF. In nucleotides, the CDR3 is TGTGCTAGCAGCTTAAAGGGCAGGCCTAGCTCTGGAAACACCATATATTTT.

This clonotype was seen repeatedly, ten times or more. The chain has TRBV7-2 and TRBJ2-3, with D uncertain. Germline loops: CDR1 SGHTA, CDR2 FQGNSA. The CDR3 loop spans 15 amino acids. The V and J ends lost 2 bases and 2 bases respectively, with 11 bases between them. The CDR3, as DNA: TGTGCCAGCAGCTTAAGGGTCACCTTCACAGATACGCAGTATTTT. Protein: CASSLRVTFTDTQYF.

The V gene is TRBV24-1, the J gene TRBJ2-3, with D tentatively TRBD2 (6 bases). The CDR3 extends over 14 amino acids. V was shortened by 6 bases and J by 6 bases, with 15 bases between the two germline ends. The germline V gene encodes CDR1 KGHDR and CDR2 SFDVKD. The CDR3: CATSREREGDTQYF. The CDR3 region has the DNA TGTGCCACCAGTCGGGAGCGCGAGGGGGATACGCAGTATTTT.

The chain couples TRBV27 to TRBJ2-1, with D perhaps matching TRBD1 or TRBD2 (7 bases each). The CDR3 contains 16 residues. Per germline, CDR1 MNHEY and CDR2 SMNVEV (reference sequence). The V gene lost 5 bases and the J gene lost 6 bases, with 20 bases spanning the gap. The CDR3 DNA reads as TGTGCCAGCAGTCAACTCCAGGGGGGGGCCACCAATGAGCAGTTCTTC. Its protein product is CASSQLQGGATNEQFF.